The subject of this entry is one T cell receptor (beta chain). Germline V gene sequence: CDR1 GTSNPN, CDR2 SVGIG (reference sequence). This CDR3 is 13 amino acids long. V lost 0 bases, J lost 3 bases, and 9 bases lay in between. Original handling: Amplification of reference gene primers provided the estimated nucleated cell counts. Assay: immunoSEQ multiplex PCR; the TCRdb copy retains only in-frame clones and omits some. The V and J calls and the clone size are those of that table, but D and trimming were determined from the DNA. The table lists some 420,000 clones, 80% to 90% of them singletons. These data belong to a study of blood T cell repertoires in COVID-19. On the study more broadly: Collection of acute and convalescent COVID-19 samples took place in the United States, Italy and Spain.

Adults between roughly 18 and 89 years of age took part from 24 US areas. Cohort assignment relied on participant-reported clinical history. Specimen: PBMCs or T cells enriched from blood (not recorded which). The receptor's source is a man younger than 45 who had recovered from COVID-19. The chain links TRBV30 to TRBJ2-7; D is uncertain. CDR3 residues: CAWSVGTYYEQYF. In DNA, the CDR3 is TGTGCCTGGAGTGTGGGCACTTACTACGAGCAGTACTTC.